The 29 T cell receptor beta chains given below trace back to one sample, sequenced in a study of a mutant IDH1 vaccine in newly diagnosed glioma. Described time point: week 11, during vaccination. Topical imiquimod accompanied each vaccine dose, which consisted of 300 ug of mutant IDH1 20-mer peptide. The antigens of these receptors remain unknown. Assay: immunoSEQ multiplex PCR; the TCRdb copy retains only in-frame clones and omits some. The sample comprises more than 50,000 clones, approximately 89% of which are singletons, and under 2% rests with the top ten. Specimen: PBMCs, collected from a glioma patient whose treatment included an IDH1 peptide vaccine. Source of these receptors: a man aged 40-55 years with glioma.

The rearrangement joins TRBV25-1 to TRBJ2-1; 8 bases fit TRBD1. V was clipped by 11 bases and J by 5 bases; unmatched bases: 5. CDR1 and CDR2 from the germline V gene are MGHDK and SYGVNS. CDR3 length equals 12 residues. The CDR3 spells CALNRGNNEQFF. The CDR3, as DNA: TGTGCCCTGAACAGGGGGAACAATGAGCAGTTCTTC.

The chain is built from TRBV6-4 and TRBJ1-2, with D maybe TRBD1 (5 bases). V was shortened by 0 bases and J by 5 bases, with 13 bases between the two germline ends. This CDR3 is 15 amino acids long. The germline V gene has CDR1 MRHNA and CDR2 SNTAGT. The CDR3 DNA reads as TGTGCCAGCAGTGACTCGTATAGGGACGGATATGGCTACACCTTC. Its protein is CASSDSYRDGYGYTF.

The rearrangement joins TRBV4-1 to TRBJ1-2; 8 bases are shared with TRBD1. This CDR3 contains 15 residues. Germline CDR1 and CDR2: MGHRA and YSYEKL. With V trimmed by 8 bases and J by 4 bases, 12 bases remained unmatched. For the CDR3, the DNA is TGCGCCAGCGAGATAGGTGGAGGGACAGGCTATGGCTACACCTTC. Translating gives CASEIGGGTGYGYTF.

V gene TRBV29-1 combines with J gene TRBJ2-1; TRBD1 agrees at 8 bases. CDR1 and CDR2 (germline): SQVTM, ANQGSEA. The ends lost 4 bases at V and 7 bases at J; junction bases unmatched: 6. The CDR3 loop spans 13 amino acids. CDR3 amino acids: CSVAQGATNEQFF. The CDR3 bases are TGCAGCGTTGCGCAGGGGGCAACGAATGAGCAGTTCTTC.

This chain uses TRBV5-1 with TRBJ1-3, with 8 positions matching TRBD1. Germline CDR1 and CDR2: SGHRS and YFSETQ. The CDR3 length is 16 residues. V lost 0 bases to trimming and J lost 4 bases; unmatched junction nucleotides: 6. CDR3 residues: CASSLAPRDRGNTIYF. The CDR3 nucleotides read TGCGCCAGCAGCTTGGCCCCCCGGGACAGGGGAAACACCATATATTTT.

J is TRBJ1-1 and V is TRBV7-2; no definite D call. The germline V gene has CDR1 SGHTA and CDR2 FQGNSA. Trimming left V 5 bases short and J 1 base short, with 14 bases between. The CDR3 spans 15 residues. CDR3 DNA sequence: TGTGCCAGCAGCCTAGAGGCGCAGCCGAACACTGAAGCTTTCTTT. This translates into CASSLEAQPNTEAFF.

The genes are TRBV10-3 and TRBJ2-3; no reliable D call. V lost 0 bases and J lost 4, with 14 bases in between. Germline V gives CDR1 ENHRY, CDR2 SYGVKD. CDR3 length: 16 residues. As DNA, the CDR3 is TGTGCCATCAGTGAGTCGGGAATAGCAGTTCCAGATACGCAGTATTTT. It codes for CAISESGIAVPDTQYF.

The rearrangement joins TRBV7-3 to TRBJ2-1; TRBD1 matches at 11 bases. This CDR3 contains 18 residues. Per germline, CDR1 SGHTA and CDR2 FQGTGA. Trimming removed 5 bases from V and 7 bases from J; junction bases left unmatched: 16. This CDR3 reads CASSANNPGTGGGNEQFF. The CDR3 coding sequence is TGTGCCAGCAGCGCAAACAACCCCGGGACAGGGGGAGGAAATGAGCAGTTCTTC.

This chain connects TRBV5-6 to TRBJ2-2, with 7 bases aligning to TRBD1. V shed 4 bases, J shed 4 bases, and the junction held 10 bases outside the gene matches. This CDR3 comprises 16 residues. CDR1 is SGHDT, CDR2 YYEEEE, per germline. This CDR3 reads CASSPETGTVTGELFF. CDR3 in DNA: TGTGCCAGCAGCCCGGAAACCGGGACAGTCACCGGGGAGCTGTTTTTT.

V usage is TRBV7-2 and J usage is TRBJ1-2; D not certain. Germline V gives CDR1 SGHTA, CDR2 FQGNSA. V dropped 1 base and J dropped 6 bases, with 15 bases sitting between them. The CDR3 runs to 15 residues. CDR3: CASSLDVRTKDGYTF. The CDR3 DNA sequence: TGTGCCAGCAGCTTAGATGTCAGGACGAAAGATGGCTACACCTTC.

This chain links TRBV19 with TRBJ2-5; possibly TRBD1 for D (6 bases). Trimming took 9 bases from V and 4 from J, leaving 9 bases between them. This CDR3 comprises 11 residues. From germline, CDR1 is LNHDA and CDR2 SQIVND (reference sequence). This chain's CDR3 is CASRRGETQYF. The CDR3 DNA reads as TGTGCCAGCCGCAGGGGAGAGACCCAGTACTTC. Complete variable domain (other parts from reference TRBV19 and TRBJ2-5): DGGITQSPKYLFRKEGQNVTLSCEQNLNHDAMYWYRQDPGQGLRLIYYSQIVNDFQKGDIAEGYSVSREKKESFPLTVTSAQKNPTAFYLCASRRGETQYFGPGTRLLVL.

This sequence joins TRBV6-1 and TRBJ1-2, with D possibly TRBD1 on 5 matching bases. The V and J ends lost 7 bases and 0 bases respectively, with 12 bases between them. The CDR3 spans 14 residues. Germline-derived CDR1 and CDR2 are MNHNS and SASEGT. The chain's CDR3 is CASTLGGANYGYTF. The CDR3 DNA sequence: TGTGCCAGCACCCTTGGAGGGGCTAACTATGGCTACACCTTC.

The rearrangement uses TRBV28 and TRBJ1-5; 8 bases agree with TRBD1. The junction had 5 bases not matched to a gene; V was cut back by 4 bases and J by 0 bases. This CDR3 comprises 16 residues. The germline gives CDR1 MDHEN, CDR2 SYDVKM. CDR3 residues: CASSWTQGVSNQPQHF. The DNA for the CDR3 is TGTGCCAGCAGTTGGACACAGGGGGTTAGCAATCAGCCCCAGCATTTT.

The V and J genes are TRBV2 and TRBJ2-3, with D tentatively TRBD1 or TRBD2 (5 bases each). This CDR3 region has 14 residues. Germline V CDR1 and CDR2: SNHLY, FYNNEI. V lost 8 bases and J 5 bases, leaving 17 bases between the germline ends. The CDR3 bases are TGTGCCAGCGGGGGACCTAATGGGGGAGATACGCAGTATTTT. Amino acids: CASGGPNGGDTQYF.

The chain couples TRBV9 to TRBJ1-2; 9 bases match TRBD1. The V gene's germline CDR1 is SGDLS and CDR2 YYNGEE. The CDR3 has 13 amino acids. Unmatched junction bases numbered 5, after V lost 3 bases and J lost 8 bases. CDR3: CASSAGTGSGYTF. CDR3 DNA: TGTGCCAGCAGCGCCGGGACAGGGTCAGGCTACACCTTC.

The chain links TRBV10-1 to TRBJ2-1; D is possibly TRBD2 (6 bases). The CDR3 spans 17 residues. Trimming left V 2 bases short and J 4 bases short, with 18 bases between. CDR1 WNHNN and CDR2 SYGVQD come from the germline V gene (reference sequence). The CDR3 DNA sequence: TGCGCCAGCAGTGAGGTTAAGGTGGGACTGTATTACAATGAGCAGTTCTTC. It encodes CASSEVKVGLYYNEQFF.

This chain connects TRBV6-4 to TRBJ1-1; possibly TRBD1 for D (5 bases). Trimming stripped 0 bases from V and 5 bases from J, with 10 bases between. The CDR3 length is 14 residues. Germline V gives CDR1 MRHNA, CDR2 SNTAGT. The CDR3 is CASSDSSRGTEAFF. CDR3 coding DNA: TGTGCCAGCAGTGACTCGAGTCGGGGGACTGAAGCTTTCTTT.

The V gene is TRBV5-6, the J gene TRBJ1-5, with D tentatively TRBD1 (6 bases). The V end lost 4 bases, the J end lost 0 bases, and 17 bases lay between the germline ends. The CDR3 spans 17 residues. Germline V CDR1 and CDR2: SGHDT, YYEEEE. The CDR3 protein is CASSGGRGALSNQPQHF. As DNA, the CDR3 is TGTGCCAGCAGCGGGGGCCGGGGGGCGCTTAGCAATCAGCCCCAGCATTTT.

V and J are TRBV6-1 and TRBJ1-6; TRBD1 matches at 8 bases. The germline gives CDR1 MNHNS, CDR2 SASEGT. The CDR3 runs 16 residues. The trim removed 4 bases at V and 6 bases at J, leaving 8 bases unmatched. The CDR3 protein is CASSGLQGAGNSPLHF. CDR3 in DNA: TGTGCCAGCAGTGGGCTCCAGGGGGCAGGTAATTCACCCCTCCACTTT.

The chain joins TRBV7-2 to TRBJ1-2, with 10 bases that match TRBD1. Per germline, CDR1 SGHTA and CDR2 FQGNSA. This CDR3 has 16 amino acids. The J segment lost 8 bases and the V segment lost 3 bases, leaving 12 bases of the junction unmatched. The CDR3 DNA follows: TGTGCCAGCAGCTTCGTGGGGGGACAGGGGAATTCCGGCTACACCTTC. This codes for CASSFVGGQGNSGYTF.

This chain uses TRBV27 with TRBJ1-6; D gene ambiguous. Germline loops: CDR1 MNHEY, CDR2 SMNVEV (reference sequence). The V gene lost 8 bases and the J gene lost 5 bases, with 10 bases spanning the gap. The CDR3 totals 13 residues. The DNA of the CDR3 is TGTGCCAGCGGGGTCCGAAATAATTCACCCCTCCACTTT. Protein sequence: CASGVRNNSPLHF.

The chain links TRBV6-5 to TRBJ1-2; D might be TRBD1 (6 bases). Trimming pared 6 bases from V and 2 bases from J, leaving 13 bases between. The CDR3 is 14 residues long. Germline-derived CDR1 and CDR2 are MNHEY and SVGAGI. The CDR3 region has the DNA TGTGCCAGCAGGCAGACGGGGGCCAACTATGGCTACACCTTC. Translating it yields CASRQTGANYGYTF.

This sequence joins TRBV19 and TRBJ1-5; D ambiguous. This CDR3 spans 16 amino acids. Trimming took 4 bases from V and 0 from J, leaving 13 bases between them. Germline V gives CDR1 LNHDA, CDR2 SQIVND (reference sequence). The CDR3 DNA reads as TGTGCCAGTAGTACCCCGGTCGCATATAGCAATCAGCCCCAGCATTTT. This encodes CASSTPVAYSNQPQHF. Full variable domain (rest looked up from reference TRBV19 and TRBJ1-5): DGGITQSPKYLFRKEGQNVTLSCEQNLNHDAMYWYRQDPGQGLRLIYYSQIVNDFQKGDIAEGYSVSREKKESFPLTVTSAQKNPTAFYLCASSTPVAYSNQPQHFGDGTRLSIL.

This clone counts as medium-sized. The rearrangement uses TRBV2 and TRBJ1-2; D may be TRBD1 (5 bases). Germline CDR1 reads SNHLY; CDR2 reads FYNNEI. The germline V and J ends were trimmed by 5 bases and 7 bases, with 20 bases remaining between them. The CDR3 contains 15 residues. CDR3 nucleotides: TGTGCCAGCAGTCTACGCTGGGAGGGAGGGGTTGGCTACACCTTC. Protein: CASSLRWEGGVGYTF.

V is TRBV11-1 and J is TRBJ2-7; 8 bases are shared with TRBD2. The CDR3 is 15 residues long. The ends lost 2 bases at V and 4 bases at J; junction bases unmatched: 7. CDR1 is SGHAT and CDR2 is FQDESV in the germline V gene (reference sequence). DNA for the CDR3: TGTGCCAGCAGCTTATACAGCGGGAGCGGTTACGAGCAGTACTTC. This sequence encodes CASSLYSGSGYEQYF.

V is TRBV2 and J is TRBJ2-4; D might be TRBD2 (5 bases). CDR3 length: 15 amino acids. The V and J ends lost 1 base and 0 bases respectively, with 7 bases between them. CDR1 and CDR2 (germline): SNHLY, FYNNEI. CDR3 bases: TGTGCCAGCAGTGAAGAAGAGGGAGCCAAAAACATTCAGTACTTC. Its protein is CASSEEEGAKNIQYF.

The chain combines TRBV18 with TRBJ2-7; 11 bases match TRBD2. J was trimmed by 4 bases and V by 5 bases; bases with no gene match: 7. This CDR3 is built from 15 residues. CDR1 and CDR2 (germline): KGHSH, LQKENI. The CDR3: CASSTTSGSLYEQYF. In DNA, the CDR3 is TGTGCCAGCTCAACTACTAGCGGGAGTCTATACGAGCAGTACTTC. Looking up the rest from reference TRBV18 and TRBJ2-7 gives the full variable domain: NAGVMQNPRHLVRRRGQEARLRCSPMKGHSHVYWYRQLPEEGLKFMVYLQKENIIDESGMPKERFSAEFPKEGPSILRIQQVVRGDSAAYFCASSTTSGSLYEQYFGPGTRLTVT.

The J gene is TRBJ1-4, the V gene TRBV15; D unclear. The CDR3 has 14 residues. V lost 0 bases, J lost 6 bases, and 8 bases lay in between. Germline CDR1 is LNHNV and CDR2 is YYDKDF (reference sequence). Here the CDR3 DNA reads TGTGCCACCAGCAGAGATCGGAGGGATGAAAAACTGTTTTTT. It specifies CATSRDRRDEKLFF.

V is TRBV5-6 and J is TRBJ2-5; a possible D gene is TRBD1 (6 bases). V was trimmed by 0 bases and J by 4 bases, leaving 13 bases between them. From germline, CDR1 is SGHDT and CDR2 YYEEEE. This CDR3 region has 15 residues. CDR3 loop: CASSLELRRGETQYF. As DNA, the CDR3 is TGTGCCAGCAGCTTGGAGCTCCGCAGGGGAGAGACCCAGTACTTC.